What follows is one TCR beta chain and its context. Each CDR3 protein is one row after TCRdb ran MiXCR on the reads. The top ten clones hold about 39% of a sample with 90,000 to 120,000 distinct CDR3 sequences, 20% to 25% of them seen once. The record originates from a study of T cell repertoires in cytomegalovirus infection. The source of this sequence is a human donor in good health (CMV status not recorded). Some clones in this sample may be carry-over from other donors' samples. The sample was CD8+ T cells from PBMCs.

The CDR3 DNA follows: TGTGCCAGCAGCACCACAGGGGGCCTGAACACTGAAGCTTTCTTT. Residues: CASSTTGGLNTEAFF. The gene calls are TRBV11-2 and TRBJ1-1; TRBD1 agrees at 9 bases. This CDR3 is 15 amino acids long. Germline CDR1 reads SGHAT; CDR2 reads FQNNGV. Trimming cost V 5 bases and J 0 bases; bases outside gene matches: 4.